This TCR beta chain is drawn from a study of graft-versus-host responses after intestinal transplantation. With 5 bases removed from V and 4 bases from J, the gap between germline ends came to 12 bases. The germline V gene has CDR1 SGHRS and CDR2 YFSETQ. The CDR3 has 13 residues. Concerning this clone: Antigen: not known.

Only in-frame clones appear in the TCRdb table, and some are missing; sequencing was by immunoSEQ multiplex PCR. Here the sample spans 35,000 to 50,000 clones, nearly 95% being singletons. Specimen: unstimulated CD8+ T cells sorted from spleen or lymph node cells, collected before transplant. The chain combines TRBV5-1 with TRBJ1-2; a weak D match, TRBD1 (6 bases). The origin of this receptor is a human donor who was the organ donor for an intestinal transplant. Written as DNA, the CDR3 is TGCGCCAGCAGGGAGGGGGTGAGCTATGGCTACACCTTC. This codes for CASREGVSYGYTF.